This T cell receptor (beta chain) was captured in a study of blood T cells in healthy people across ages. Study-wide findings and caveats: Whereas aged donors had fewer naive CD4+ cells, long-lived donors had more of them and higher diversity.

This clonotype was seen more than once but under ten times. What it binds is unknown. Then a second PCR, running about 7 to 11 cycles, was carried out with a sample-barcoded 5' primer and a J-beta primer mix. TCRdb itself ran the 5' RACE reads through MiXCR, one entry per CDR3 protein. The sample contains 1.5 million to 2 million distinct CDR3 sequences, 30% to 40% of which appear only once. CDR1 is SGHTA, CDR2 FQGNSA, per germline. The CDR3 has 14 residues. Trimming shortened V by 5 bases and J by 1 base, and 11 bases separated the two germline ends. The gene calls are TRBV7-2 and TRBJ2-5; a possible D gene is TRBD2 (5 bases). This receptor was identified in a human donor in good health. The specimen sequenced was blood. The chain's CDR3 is CASSRWEFQETQYF. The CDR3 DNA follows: TGTGCCAGCAGCCGCTGGGAGTTCCAAGAGACCCAGTACTTC.